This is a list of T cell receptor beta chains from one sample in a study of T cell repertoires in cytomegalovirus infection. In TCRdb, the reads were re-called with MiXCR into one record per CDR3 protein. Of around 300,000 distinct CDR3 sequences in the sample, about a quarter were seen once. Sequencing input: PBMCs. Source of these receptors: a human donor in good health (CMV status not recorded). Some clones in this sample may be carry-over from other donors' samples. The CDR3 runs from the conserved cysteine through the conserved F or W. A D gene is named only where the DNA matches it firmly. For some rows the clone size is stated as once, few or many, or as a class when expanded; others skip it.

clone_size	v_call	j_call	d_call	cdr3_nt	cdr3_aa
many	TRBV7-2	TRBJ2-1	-	TGTGCCAGCAGCCACCGGTTATTATTTGGGAGGCAGTTCTTC	CASSHRLLFGRQFF
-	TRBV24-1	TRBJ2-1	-	TGTGCCACCAGTGACCGTGGCGGGCGCAATGAGCAGTTCTTC	CATSDRGGRNEQFF
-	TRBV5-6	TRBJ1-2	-	TGTGCCAGCAGAATGGACAGCCCCTATGGCTACACCTTC	CASRMDSPYGYTF
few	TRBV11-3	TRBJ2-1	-	TGTGCCAGCAGCGCGGTGGGGGGTTACAATGAGCAGTTCTTC	CASSAVGGYNEQFF
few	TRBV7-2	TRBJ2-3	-	TGTGCCAGCAGCTTAAGTGGGGGGTCCAAGTATTTT	CASSLSGGSKYF
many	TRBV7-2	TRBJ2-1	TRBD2	TGTGCCAGCAGCCAAGCGGGGGGGCCCTACAATGAGCAGTTCTTC	CASSQAGGPYNEQFF
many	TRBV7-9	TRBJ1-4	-	TGTGCCAGCAGCCCCCCAGGGAGAGCGCGAAAACTGTTTTTT	CASSPPGRARKLFF
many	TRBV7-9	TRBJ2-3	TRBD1	TGTGCCAGCAGACGACCCGGGACAGCGGCAGATACGCAGTATTTT	CASRRPGTAADTQYF
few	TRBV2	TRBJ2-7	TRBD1	TGTGCCAGCAGTCAACCGGGACAGGGGGCGCGGAACGAGCAGTACTTC	CASSQPGQGARNEQYF
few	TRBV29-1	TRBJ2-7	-	TGCAGCGTTGAGGATAGATTCTCCTACGAGCAGTACTTC	CSVEDRFSYEQYF
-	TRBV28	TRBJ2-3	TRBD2	TGTGCCAGCAGGCCAAGCGGGAGGGTGGGCACAGATACGCAGTATTTT	CASRPSGRVGTDTQYF
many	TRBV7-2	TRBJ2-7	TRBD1	TGTGCCAGCAGCCCCGACAGGGGGACTTACGAGCAGTACTTC	CASSPDRGTYEQYF
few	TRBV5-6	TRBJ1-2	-	TGTGCCAGCAGTCCCGGGGAAACCCATGGCTACACCTTC	CASSPGETHGYTF
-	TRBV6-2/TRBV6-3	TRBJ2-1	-	TGTGCCAGCGTTGGCGACTGGACCAATGAGCAGTTCTTC	CASVGDWTNEQFF
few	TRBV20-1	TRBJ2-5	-	TGCAGTGCTAGAAGGACAGCGAGTGGTGAGACCCAGTACTTC	CSARRTASGETQYF
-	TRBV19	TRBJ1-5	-	TGTGCCAGTAGTCGCCCTTCTTTCAATCAGCCCCAGCATTTT	CASSRPSFNQPQHF
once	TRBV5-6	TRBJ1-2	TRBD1	TGTGCCAGCAGCCTCACAGGGGTCTATGGCTACACCTTC	CASSLTGVYGYTF
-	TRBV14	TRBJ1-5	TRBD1	TGTGCCAGCAGCAACAGGGGCCAGCCCCAGCATTTT	CASSNRGQPQHF
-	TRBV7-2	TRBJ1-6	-	TGTGCCAGCAGCTTAGCGATTGGAAGTAATTCACCCCTCCACTTT	CASSLAIGSNSPLHF
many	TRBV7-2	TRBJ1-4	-	TGTGCCAGCAGCCCGAGGACGCGGGGAGAAAAACTGTTTTTT	CASSPRTRGEKLFF
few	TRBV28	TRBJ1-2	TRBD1	TGTGCCAGCAGTTTGTACAGGGGCGATATCACCTTC	CASSLYRGDITF
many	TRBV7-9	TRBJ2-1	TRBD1	TGTGCCAGTCGAAATTCCGGGACAGGACACAATGAGCAGTTCTTC	CASRNSGTGHNEQFF
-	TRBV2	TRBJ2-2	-	TGTGCCAGCATGAAACAAGCGAACACCGGGGAGCTGTTTTTT	CASMKQANTGELFF
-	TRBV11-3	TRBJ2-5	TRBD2	TGTGCCAGCAGCACCGGACTAGCGGGAGGAGGCCAAGAGACCCAGTACTTC	CASSTGLAGGGQETQYF
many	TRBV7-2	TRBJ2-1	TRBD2	TGTGCCAGCAGCCCCTTCCCGGTTGCGAGCGGGAGGACGTACAATGAGCAGTTCTTC	CASSPFPVASGRTYNEQFF
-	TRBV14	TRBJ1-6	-	TGTGCCAGCAGCCAAGTGGCCGGCGGATCTTCACCCCTCCACTTT	CASSQVAGGSSPLHF
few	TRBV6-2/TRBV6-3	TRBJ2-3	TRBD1	TGTGCCAGCAGTCGAAGCCCTTGGACAGGGAGGACAGATACGCAGTATTTT	CASSRSPWTGRTDTQYF
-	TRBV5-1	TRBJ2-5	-	TGCGCCAGCAGCTTGGAAGCAGGGGAAAAGACCCAGTACTTC	CASSLEAGEKTQYF
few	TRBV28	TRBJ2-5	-	TGTGCCAGCAGTTTACTTACAGGGTATCAGGAGACCCAGTACTTC	CASSLLTGYQETQYF
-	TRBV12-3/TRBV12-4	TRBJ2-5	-	TGTGCCAGCAGTTCGACGGGGTTGTACCAAGAGACCCAGTACTTC	CASSSTGLYQETQYF